The 14 T cell receptor beta chains listed next were all sequenced from one sample in a study of blood T cell repertoires in COVID-19. TCRdb's table, derived via immunoSEQ multiplex PCR, lists solely in-frame clones and lacks some. The data contain roughly 98,000 clones, around 82% of them singletons. Sequenced: peripheral blood. The receptors derive from a man between 65 and 85 years old with active or convalescent COVID-19.

The chain uses TRBV5-4 and TRBJ1-2, with TRBD1 matching 9 bases. V trimming: 4 bases; J trimming: 5 bases; junction bases outside the gene matches: 6. Germline V gene lookup returns CDR1 SGHNT and CDR2 YYREEE (reference sequence). CDR3 length equals 14 residues. The DNA for the CDR3 is TGTGCCAGCAGCCCTCCGGGACAGGGATATGGCTACACCTTC. It encodes CASSPPGQGYGYTF.

This clone was counted between two and nine times. Other DNA sequences in the same sample also yield this CDR3. This chain links TRBV30 with TRBJ2-3; 9 nucleotides line up with TRBD2. Germline V gene lookup returns CDR1 GTSNPN and CDR2 SVGIG (reference sequence). The V gene end was trimmed by 4 bases and the J gene end by 0 bases; junction bases not matched to a gene: 2. There are 14 residues in the CDR3. The CDR3 nucleotides read TGTGCCTGGACTAGCGGGACTAGCACAGATACGCAGTATTTT. It translates to CAWTSGTSTDTQYF. The full variable domain, its missing parts supplied by reference TRBV30 and TRBJ2-3, is SQTIHQWPATLVQPVGSPLSLECTVEGTSNPNLYWYRQAAGRGLQLLFYSVGIGQISSEVPQNLSASRPQDRQFILSSKKLLLSDSGFYLCAWTSGTSTDTQYFGPGTRLTVL.

The V and J genes are TRBV20-1 and TRBJ1-1; D gene ambiguous. The V end was cut by 7 bases, the J end by 0 bases, with 6 bases between. Germline assignment: CDR1 DFQATT and CDR2 SNEGSKA (reference sequence). The CDR3 spans 11 residues. CDR3: CSGHLNTEAFF. The CDR3 DNA reads TGCAGTGGACACTTGAACACTGAAGCTTTCTTT.

The chain recombines TRBV4-3 with TRBJ1-2; unclear D gene. The CDR3 has 17 residues. Germline loops: CDR1 LGHNA, CDR2 YSLEER. V was shortened by 1 base and J by 4 bases, with 19 bases between the two germline ends. This CDR3 reads CASSQGSAGYQPYGYTF. In DNA form, the CDR3 reads TGCGCCAGCAGCCAAGGGTCCGCAGGTTACCAACCCTATGGCTACACCTTC.

V gene TRBV19 combines with J gene TRBJ2-7, with TRBD1 matching 8 bases. The J segment lost 3 bases and the V segment lost 5 bases, leaving 6 bases of the junction unmatched. Germline values: CDR1 LNHDA, CDR2 SQIVND (reference sequence). CDR3 length: 14 amino acids. The CDR3 loop reads CASSRRDRNYEQYF. For the CDR3, the DNA is TGTGCCAGTAGTCGCCGGGACAGGAACTACGAGCAGTACTTC.

The genes are TRBV18 and TRBJ1-4; D is uncertain. Germline V gives CDR1 KGHSH, CDR2 LQKENI. CDR3 length equals 14 residues. Trimming shortened V by 6 bases and J by 0 bases, and 8 bases separated the two germline ends. CDR3 sequence (DNA): TGTGCCAGCTCGTGGACTGCAACTAATGAAAAACTGTTTTTT. This codes for CASSWTATNEKLFF.

In its sample, this clone was seen a few times. This chain joins TRBV7-9 and TRBJ1-3, with 7 bases that match TRBD1. Germline-derived CDR1 and CDR2 are SEHNR and FQNEAQ (reference sequence). The CDR3 is made up of 15 amino acids. J lost 3 bases, V lost 5 bases, and 7 bases had no gene match. CDR3 sequence (DNA): TGTGCCAGCAGCCTCGGACAGGTTCATGGAAACACCATATATTTT. Amino acids: CASSLGQVHGNTIYF.

The V call is TRBV5-1, the J call TRBJ2-5; the match to TRBD1 covers 7 bases. The CDR3 spans 15 residues. CDR1 SGHRS and CDR2 YFSETQ come from the germline V gene. V shed 3 bases, J shed 2 bases, and the junction held 7 bases outside the gene matches. The CDR3 DNA sequence: TGCGCCAGCAGCTCGGATGGACAGGCTCAAGAGACCCAGTACTTC. Translation gives CASSSDGQAQETQYF.

The chain uses TRBV10-3 and TRBJ2-1, with TRBD2 matching over 13 bases. Per germline, CDR1 ENHRY and CDR2 SYGVKD. J was trimmed by 0 bases and V by 6 bases; bases with no gene match: 8. The CDR3 loop spans 18 amino acids. In DNA, the CDR3 is TGTGCCATCAGATCCGGGACTAGCGGGGTTAGCTCCTACAATGAGCAGTTCTTC. Encoded protein: CAIRSGTSGVSSYNEQFF.

The chain combines TRBV18 with TRBJ1-1; TRBD1 matches at 7 bases. This CDR3 contains 15 residues. Germline CDR1 reads KGHSH; CDR2 reads LQKENI. The junction had 4 bases not matched to a gene; V was cut back by 3 bases and J by 0 bases. The CDR3 loop is CASSPDRTLNTEAFF. CDR3 coding DNA: TGTGCCAGCTCACCGGACAGGACACTGAACACTGAAGCTTTCTTT.

The rearrangement links TRBV9 to TRBJ2-1; maybe TRBD1 (5 bases). V was trimmed by 2 bases and J by 0 bases, leaving 21 bases between them. CDR3 length equals 19 residues. Germline CDR1 SGDLS, CDR2 YYNGEE. The CDR3 coding sequence is TGTGCCAGCAGCGTTTGGGCAGGGCCCCAACGCAGCTCCTACAATGAGCAGTTCTTC. Translation gives CASSVWAGPQRSSYNEQFF.

The sample holds a few counts of this clone. The J gene is TRBJ2-1, the V gene TRBV11-2, with 7 bases fitting TRBD1. The CDR3 has 15 amino acids. With V trimmed by 3 bases and J by 4 bases, 6 bases remained unmatched. CDR1 is SGHAT, CDR2 FQNNGV, per germline. The CDR3 nucleotides are TGTGCCAGCAGCTTCTACAGGGGTACTTACAATGAGCAGTTCTTC. Residues: CASSFYRGTYNEQFF.

The chain has TRBV5-1 and TRBJ1-4; maybe TRBD1 (5 bases). This CDR3 comprises 16 residues. V lost 0 bases, J lost 6 bases, and 15 bases lay in between. Per the germline V gene, CDR1 is SGHRS and CDR2 is YFSETQ. The CDR3 nucleotides read TGCGCCAGCAGCTTGGAATACGGGGGGTCCCATGAAAAACTGTTTTTT. Residues: CASSLEYGGSHEKLFF. The whole variable domain, filled in from reference TRBV5-1 and TRBJ1-4, reads KAGVTQTPRYLIKTRGQQVTLSCSPISGHRSVSWYQQTPGQGLQFLFEYFSETQRNKGNFPGRFSGRQFSNSRSEMNVSTLELGDSALYLCASSLEYGGSHEKLFFGSGTQLSVL.

The rearrangement joins TRBV11-2 to TRBJ2-2; 13 bases are shared with TRBD2. The CDR3 spans 18 residues. Germline CDR1 is SGHAT and CDR2 is FQNNGV. The V and J ends lost 7 bases and 1 base, in that order; junction bases with no gene match: 9. This CDR3 is CASTLGLAGALNTGELFF. CDR3 coding DNA: TGTGCCAGCACCCTCGGACTAGCGGGGGCCCTGAACACCGGGGAGCTGTTTTTT. The whole variable domain, filled in from reference TRBV11-2 and TRBJ2-2, reads EAGVAQSPRYKIIEKRQSVAFWCNPISGHATLYWYQQILGQGPKLLIQFQNNGVVDDSQLPKDRFSAERLKGVDSTLKIQPAKLEDSAVYLCASTLGLAGALNTGELFFGEGSRLTVL.